Each of the 15 T cell receptor beta chains below was sequenced from the same sample in a study of T cell responses to AZD1222 COVID-19 vaccine. Here immunoSEQ multiplex PCR was the method, and the copy in TCRdb shows in-frame clones only, minus some. The sample lists approximately 89,000 clones, 90% occurring once. The material was peripheral blood, obtained 28 days after the second AZD1222 dose. The source is an adult who received the AZD1222 COVID-19 vaccine.

The rearrangement joins TRBV30 to TRBJ2-7, with 10 bases that match TRBD1. The CDR3 runs 13 residues. Germline V gives CDR1 GTSNPN, CDR2 SVGIG (reference sequence). Trimming took 5 bases from V and 1 from J; bases not matched to a gene: 2. CDR3 sequence reads: CAWGQGDSYEQYF. CDR3 nucleotides: TGTGCCTGGGGACAGGGGGATTCCTACGAGCAGTACTTC.

This chain joins TRBV2 and TRBJ1-2, with D perhaps matching TRBD1 (5 bases). With 6 bases removed from V and 4 bases from J, the gap between germline ends came to 9 bases. Germline values: CDR1 SNHLY, CDR2 FYNNEI. This CDR3 contains 12 residues. The CDR3 protein is CASRGLGYGYTF. Written as DNA, the CDR3 is TGTGCCAGCAGGGGGCTTGGCTATGGCTACACCTTC.

This chain joins TRBV28 and TRBJ2-6, with 10 bases identical to TRBD1. Germline values: CDR1 MDHEN, CDR2 SYDVKM. Unmatched junction bases numbered 7, after V lost 4 bases and J lost 7 bases. The CDR3 has 16 amino acids. CDR3 loop: CASSSEDRGSANVLTF. The CDR3 DNA follows: TGTGCCAGCAGTTCCGAGGACAGGGGGAGTGCCAACGTCCTGACTTTC.

This clone is a singleton in its sample. V usage is TRBV6-5 and J usage is TRBJ1-2; weak D call: TRBD1 (6 bases). Germline CDR1 is MNHEY and CDR2 is SVGAGI. The CDR3 is 12 amino acids. V was cut by 7 bases and J by 2 bases, with 8 bases left in between. CDR3 DNA: TGTGCCAGCAAGAGGGGGAACTATGGCTACACCTTC. Translating it yields CASKRGNYGYTF.

J is TRBJ1-1 and V is TRBV10-2, with D perhaps TRBD1 (6 bases). With 8 bases removed from V and 2 bases from J, the gap between germline ends came to 9 bases. This CDR3 has 12 residues. Looked up from germline, CDR1 is WSHSY and CDR2 is SAAADI. This CDR3 reads CASGQSNTEAFF. Written as DNA, the CDR3 is TGCGCCAGCGGACAGAGTAACACTGAAGCTTTCTTT.

This clone was observed a single time. The V gene is TRBV3-1 (or the pseudogene TRBV3-2), the J gene TRBJ2-3, with D perhaps being TRBD1 or TRBD2 (5 bases each). This CDR3 has 14 amino acids. The germline gives CDR1 LGHDT, CDR2 YNNKEL (reference sequence). Trimming took 5 bases from V and 1 from J, leaving 10 bases between them. CDR3 in DNA: TGTGCCAGCAGCTTCCCGGGACGCACAGATACGCAGTATTTT. This sequence encodes CASSFPGRTDTQYF.

The chain is built from TRBV4-2 and TRBJ2-7; TRBD2 matches 9 bases. The ends lost 0 bases at V and 6 bases at J; junction bases unmatched: 9. Germline values: CDR1 LGHNA, CDR2 YNFKEQ. The CDR3 length is 16 residues. In DNA, the CDR3 is TGTGCCAGCAGCCAAGACAGTCTAGCGGGGCGCCCCGAGCAGTACTTC. As protein: CASSQDSLAGRPEQYF.

This chain joins TRBV7-2 and TRBJ1-2, with 8 bases lining up with TRBD1. The CDR3 consists of 14 residues. Germline assignment: CDR1 SGHTA and CDR2 FQGNSA. Unmatched junction bases numbered 9, after V lost 4 bases and J lost 8 bases. The CDR3 sequence is CASSYYGQGRGYTF. The CDR3 bases are TGTGCCAGCAGCTATTATGGACAGGGCCGGGGCTACACCTTC.

This chain uses TRBV18 with TRBJ1-5; no reliable D call. CDR1 and CDR2 from the germline V gene are KGHSH and LQKENI. This CDR3 is 15 amino acids long. The ends were cut back, 6 bases at V and 0 bases at J, with 12 bases in the middle. CDR3: CASSPQLDSNQPQHF. The CDR3 region has the DNA TGTGCCAGCTCCCCCCAACTAGATAGCAATCAGCCCCAGCATTTT.

The chain has TRBV5-1 and TRBJ2-2; the match to TRBD2 covers 11 bases. Germline V gives CDR1 SGHRS, CDR2 YFSETQ. The V gene end was trimmed by 1 base and the J gene end by 2 bases; junction bases not matched to a gene: 4. The CDR3 extends over 17 amino acids. In DNA, the CDR3 is TGCGCCAGCAGCTTGATGGGACTAGCGGTTAACACCGGGGAGCTGTTTTTT. Encoded protein: CASSLMGLAVNTGELFF.

The J gene is TRBJ1-5, the V gene TRBV28; 9 bases agree with TRBD1. The V gene's germline CDR1 is MDHEN and CDR2 SYDVKM. The J segment lost 2 bases and the V segment lost 5 bases, leaving 4 bases of the junction unmatched. The CDR3 covers 15 residues. The CDR3 nucleotides read TGTGCCAGCAGTCCCTGGACAGGGGGCAATCAGCCCCAGCATTTT. Its protein product is CASSPWTGGNQPQHF.

The CDR3: CAISEGDWSSYNEQFF. CDR3 DNA sequence: TGTGCCATCAGTGAGGGGGACTGGAGCTCCTACAATGAGCAGTTCTTC. The chain has TRBV10-3 and TRBJ2-1, with a tentative D call TRBD2 (6 bases). With 2 bases removed from V and 0 bases from J, the gap between germline ends came to 11 bases. In germline, CDR1 is ENHRY, CDR2 SYGVKD. The CDR3 is 16 amino acids.

There are a few counts of this clone. This chain uses TRBV2 with TRBJ1-4; D is undetermined. Per germline, CDR1 SNHLY and CDR2 FYNNEI. V was cut by 4 bases and J by 8 bases, with 11 bases left in between. The CDR3 has 13 amino acids. DNA for the CDR3: TGTGCCAGCAGTGTCCTGGAGGTCGAAAAACTGTTTTTT. This codes for CASSVLEVEKLFF.

This rearrangement joins TRBV30 to TRBJ1-2; no reliable D call. The V gene's germline CDR1 is GTSNPN and CDR2 SVGIG (reference sequence). Trimming removed 4 bases from V and 1 base from J, with 4 bases in between. The CDR3 spans 11 residues. As DNA, the CDR3 is TGTGCCTGGACCGATAACTATGGCTACACCTTC. Protein product: CAWTDNYGYTF.

This chain links TRBV18 with TRBJ1-5; no firm D call. V was clipped by 2 bases and J by 1 base, with 6 bases between them. The CDR3 is made up of 14 amino acids. CDR1 and CDR2 (germline): KGHSH, LQKENI. CDR3 region: CASSPGRSNQPQHF. CDR3 sequence (DNA): TGTGCCAGCTCACCAGGACGGAGCAATCAGCCCCAGCATTTT.